This T cell receptor beta chain derives from a study of long-term antiretroviral therapy in people with HIV. CDR3 length: 15 residues. Per the germline V gene, CDR1 is SGHVS and CDR2 is FQNEAQ. The ends were cut back, 1 base at V and 5 bases at J, with 15 bases in the middle. The authors ran the immunoSEQ assay, v3.0, at survey level. The repertoire was sequenced with immunoSEQ multiplex PCR; TCRdb's copy has only in-frame clones and lacks some. The sample holds roughly 16,000 clones, around 84% seen once. The gene calls are TRBV7-8 and TRBJ2-7; D gene unclear. Sequenced here: unsorted PBMCs, sampled 0.1 years before starting antiretroviral therapy. This sequence originates from a man aged 18 to 29 with HIV. The CDR3 loop reads CASSLVVARSDEQYF. The CDR3 region has the DNA TGTGCCAGCAGCTTAGTGGTGGCCAGGTCTGACGAGCAGTACTTC.